The clone carrying this TCR beta chain was recorded only once. Its antigen remains unidentified. The sample originates from a study of naive and memory T cell subsets. Study-level points and caveats: Naive repertoires, especially CD8, held a few larger clonotypes, possibly memory cells re-expressing CD45RA.

This CDR3 has 15 residues. Trimming stripped 5 bases from V and 1 base from J, with 12 bases between. Germline assignment: CDR1 MDHEN and CDR2 SYDVKM. Two oligonucleotides, mixed equimolar, formed the beta constant-region primer covering TRBC1 and TRBC2. The ligated cDNA underwent four PCR rounds using SP2 and nested alpha and beta constant-region primers. TCRdb passed the UMI-ligation and nested PCR reads through MiXCR, listing each CDR3 protein once. The table lists about 150,000 distinct CDR3 sequences, roughly 22% of them singletons. The sequencing input was naive CD4+ T cells from blood. The V gene is TRBV28, the J gene TRBJ1-5; D gene ambiguous. This clonotype was sampled from a human donor in good health. CDR3 region: CASSPRRGSNQPQHF. DNA of the CDR3: TGTGCCAGCAGTCCTCGACGTGGGAGCAATCAGCCCCAGCATTTT. Supplemented by reference TRBV28 and TRBJ1-5, the full variable domain reads DVKVTQSSRYLVKRTGEKVFLECVQDMDHENMFWYRQDPGLGLRLIYFSYDVKMKEKGDIPEGYSVSREKKERFSLILESASTNQTSMYLCASSPRRGSNQPQHFGDGTRLSIL.